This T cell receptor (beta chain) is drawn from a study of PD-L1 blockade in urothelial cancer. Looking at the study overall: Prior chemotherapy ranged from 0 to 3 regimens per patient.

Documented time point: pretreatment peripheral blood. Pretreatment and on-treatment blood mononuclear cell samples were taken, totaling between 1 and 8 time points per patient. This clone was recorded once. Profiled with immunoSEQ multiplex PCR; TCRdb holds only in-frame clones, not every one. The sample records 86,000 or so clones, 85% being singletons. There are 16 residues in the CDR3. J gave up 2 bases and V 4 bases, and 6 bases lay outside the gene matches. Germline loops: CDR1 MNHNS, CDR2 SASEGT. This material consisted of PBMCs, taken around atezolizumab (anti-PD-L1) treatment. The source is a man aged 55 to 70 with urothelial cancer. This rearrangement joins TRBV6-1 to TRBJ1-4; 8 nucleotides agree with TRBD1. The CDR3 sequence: CASSVPGQVTNEKLFF. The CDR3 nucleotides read TGTGCCAGCAGTGTACCGGGACAGGTTACTAATGAAAAACTGTTTTTT.